This T cell receptor beta chain was identified in a study of shared clonotypes between healthy human individuals. Regarding the study as a whole: Sampling included only blood; tissue repertoires likely differ.

Template for every sorted-subset replicate PCR totaled 200 to 250 ng DNA, around 32,000 T cell genomes. Produced via immunoSEQ multiplex PCR; TCRdb's table is partial and in-frame only. The sample shows about a million clones, approximately 70% of them seen only once. Of note for this clone: The antigen remains unidentified.

Trimming took off 9 bases at V and 4 bases at J, with 16 bases between the two ends. CDR1 and CDR2 from the germline V gene are MDHEN and SYDVKM. This CDR3 contains 14 residues. The chain carries TRBV28 and TRBJ1-5, with TRBD1 as a possible D gene (5 bases). The sequenced sample was memory CD4+ T cells sorted from blood. Subset noted: CD45RA-negative fraction. The TCR was taken from a man younger than 35 in good health. The CDR3 region is CASDDQGSNQPQHF. In DNA form, the CDR3 reads TGTGCCAGTGACGATCAGGGCTCTAATCAGCCCCAGCATTTT.